The 11 T cell receptor gamma chains reported below all come from one sample, sequenced in a study of intestinal T cells in coeliac disease. TRG repertoires were amplified with LymphoTrack primers from around 0.2 ug of biopsy DNA. TCRdb processed the multiplex PCR reads again with the CATT caller. The sample gives about 1,000 gamma-chain clones, roughly two fifths of which show up once; around a quarter is in the top ten. Each case's genomic DNA was extracted from ten roughly 5.1-µm formalin-fixed paraffin-embedded scrolls. Input material: a duodenal biopsy. The receptor set was obtained from a human donor who served as a control with a normal duodenal biopsy, not a healthy volunteer.

This clone was recorded a few times. The translation of this DNA and the TCRdb protein of a much larger clone differ at residue 13, probably owing to a read error; the protein shown here is translated from the DNA. This chain links TRGV2 with TRGJP2. The CDR3 totals 16 residues. Germline V lookup: CDR1 EGSNGY, CDR2 YDSYNSKV. The CDR3 loop is CATFMSFHSSDWVKTF. CDR3 bases: TGTGCCACCTTTATGTCCTTCCATAGTAGTGATTGGGTCAAGACGTTT.

V is TRGV10 and J is TRGJ1 or TRGJ2. TRGV10 is reported as an ORF; its role is uncertain. The V and J ends lost 8 bases and 7 bases, in that order; junction bases with no gene match: 18. The CDR3 totals 15 residues. The CDR3 nucleotides read TGTGCTGCGTGGGGATCCACACGGGGGGGGTATAAGAAACTCTTT. Amino acids: CAAWGSTRGGYKKLF.

Only a few counts were recorded for this clone. V gene TRGV2 combines with J gene TRGJ1 or TRGJ2. This CDR3 is built from 13 residues. V dropped 11 bases and J dropped 0; count of bases not matched to a gene: 10. The germline V gene has CDR1 EGSNGY and CDR2 YDSYNSKV. The CDR3 region is CANPGTNYYKKLF. Here the CDR3 DNA reads TGTGCCAACCCGGGGACGAATTATTATAAGAAACTCTTT.

The chain joins TRGV8 to TRGJP1. The CDR3 length is 13 residues. Germline-derived CDR1 and CDR2 are VENAVY and YDSYNSRV. CDR3 amino acids: CAPGPTTGWFKIF. The CDR3 DNA reads TGTGCACCTGGGCCTACCACTGGTTGGTTCAAGATATTT.

This clone is judged large. V is TRGV9 and J is TRGJ1 or TRGJ2. CDR3 length: 12 residues. V was pared by 0 bases and J by 6 bases, with 2 bases of the junction left unmatched. Germline V gene lookup returns CDR1 GITISATS and CDR2 ISYDGTV (reference sequence). The CDR3 nucleotides read TGTGCCTTGTGGGAGGTGGGTTATAAGAAACTCTTT. As protein: CALWEVGYKKLF.

The genes are TRGV8 and TRGJ1 or TRGJ2. The CDR3 has 15 amino acids. CDR1 is VENAVY and CDR2 is YDSYNSRV in the germline V gene. J lost 2 bases, V lost 5 bases, and 12 bases had no gene match. This CDR3 reads CATWGSGSYYYKKLF. The CDR3 bases are TGTGCCACCTGGGGATCGGGATCATATTATTATAAGAAACTCTTT.

This clone has more than one count but fewer than ten. In DNA form, the CDR3 reads TGTGCCCACCTGTATACCACTGGTTGGTTCAAGATATTT. This gives the protein CAHLYTTGWFKIF. The V and J genes are TRGV8 and TRGJP1. The CDR3 is 13 amino acids. From germline, CDR1 is VENAVY and CDR2 YDSYNSRV. Germline trimming cut 12 bases from V and 0 bases from J; bases unmatched to any gene: 7.

With regard to this clone: The mismatch at residue 7 between this DNA's translation and the TCRdb protein of a much larger clone likely reflects a read error; the protein shown is translated from the DNA. This chain joins TRGV3 and TRGJ1 or TRGJ2. V was clipped by 0 bases and J by 5 bases; unmatched bases: 4. Germline CDR1 VTNTFY, CDR2 YDVSTARD (reference sequence). The CDR3 sequence is 13 residues long. The chain's CDR3 is CATWDRSHYKKLF. For the CDR3, the DNA is TGTGCCACCTGGGACAGGTCTCATTATAAGAAACTCTTT.

Worth noting for this clone: The protein recorded in TCRdb does not match the translated DNA at residue 8; the protein presented here comes from translating the DNA. The chain carries TRGV8 and TRGJ1 or TRGJ2. This CDR3 is built from 15 residues. The germline gives CDR1 VENAVY, CDR2 YDSYNSRV. Losses at the gene ends were 4 bases for V and 8 bases for J; bases not matched to a gene: 17. The CDR3 nucleotides read TGTGCCACCTGGGAGTCTCCCCCGGGGGATGATAAGAAACTCTTT. Residues: CATWESPPGDDKKLF.

In this sample, this clone turned up once. The DNA is left out, because the CDR3 cannot be placed on it with certainty; the CDR3 is given as TCRdb lists it. V usage is TRGV11 and J usage is TRGJ1 or TRGJ2. TRGV11 is reported as an ORF; its role is uncertain. The CDR3 comprises 17 residues, both ends counted. CDR3 protein: CTTVPAWISPKGYEKLF.

Details on this clone: This sequence may be a read error, since a much larger clone differs from it by one base. Other DNA sequences within the sample encode an identical CDR3. The CDR3 sequence is CATWDRRGTGWFKIF. DNA for the CDR3: TGTGCCACCTGGGATAGGCGGGGCACTGGCTGGTTCAAGATATTT. J is TRGJP1 and V is TRGV8. The CDR3 has 15 amino acids. Germline-derived CDR1 and CDR2 are VENAVY and YDSYNSRV.